The clone carrying this T cell receptor (beta chain) was found a few times. Each CDR3 protein gets one entry after TCRdb re-called the 5' RACE reads with MiXCR. The data show 500,000 or so distinct CDR3 sequences, around 20% seen once. This sample is drawn from a study of identical twins. Germline V gene lookup returns CDR1 SQVTM and CDR2 ANQGSEA. With V trimmed by 4 bases and J by 3 bases, 5 bases remained unmatched. The CDR3 spans 14 residues. These data were likewise used in another study, on T cells expressing NK-cell markers.

The receptor was derived from a woman aged 18-29 years in good health. The specimen sequenced was CD4+ T cells sorted from blood. The V and J genes are TRBV29-1 and TRBJ2-2, with TRBD1 identical over 7 bases. CDR3 in DNA: TGCAGCGTTGGTAAGGGACAGCACACCGGGGAGCTGTTTTTT. This sequence encodes CSVGKGQHTGELFF.